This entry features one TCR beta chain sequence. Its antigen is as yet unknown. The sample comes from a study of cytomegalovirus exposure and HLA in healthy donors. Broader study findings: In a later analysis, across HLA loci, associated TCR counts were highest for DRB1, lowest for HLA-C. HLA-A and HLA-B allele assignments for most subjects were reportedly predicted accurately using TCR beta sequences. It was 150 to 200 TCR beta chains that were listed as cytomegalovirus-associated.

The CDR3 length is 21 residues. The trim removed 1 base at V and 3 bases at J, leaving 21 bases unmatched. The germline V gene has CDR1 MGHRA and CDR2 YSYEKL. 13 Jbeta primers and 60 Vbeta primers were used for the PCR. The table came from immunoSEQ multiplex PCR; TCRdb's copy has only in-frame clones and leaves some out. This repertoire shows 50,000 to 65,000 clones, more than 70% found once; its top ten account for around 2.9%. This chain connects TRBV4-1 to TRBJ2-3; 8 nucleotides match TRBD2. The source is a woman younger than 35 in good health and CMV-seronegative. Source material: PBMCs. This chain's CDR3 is CASSQAFLVRLSGRETDTQYF. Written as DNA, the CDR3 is TGCGCCAGCAGCCAAGCGTTCCTGGTCAGACTCAGCGGGAGAGAAACAGATACGCAGTATTTT.